This T cell receptor beta chain was documented in a study of CD8+ T cells in alopecia areata. V was pared by 4 bases and J by 8 bases, with 10 bases between. Germline V CDR1 and CDR2: SGHRS, YFSETQ. This CDR3 has 12 amino acids. Stated treatment: oral pan-JAK inhibitor, 5-10 mg twice daily. Alopecia areata patients provided lesional scalp punch biopsies and peripheral blood, both collected for the study. This clone was observed a single time. Its cognate antigen is unknown. Whole-study findings and limits: In blood and scalp, many expanded lesional clones persisted during tofacitinib. Possibly because of HLA-related factors, TCR sharing was less clear across patients than in mice.

Extraction of RNA preceded its reverse transcription into cDNA, which served as the sequencing template. Sequencing used immunoSEQ multiplex PCR; TCRdb keeps in-frame clones, though not all of them. Of 200,000 to 250,000 clones in the sample, less than 65% were seen once. The TCR comes from a human donor with alopecia areata. The chain employs TRBV5-1 and TRBJ2-1; no clear D. The sample was CD4+ T cells sorted from blood, taken at week 4, from a patient treated with tofacitinib. CDR3 amino acids: CASSLPSDEQFF. The CDR3 bases are TGCGCCAGCAGCCTTCCTTCGGATGAGCAGTTCTTC.